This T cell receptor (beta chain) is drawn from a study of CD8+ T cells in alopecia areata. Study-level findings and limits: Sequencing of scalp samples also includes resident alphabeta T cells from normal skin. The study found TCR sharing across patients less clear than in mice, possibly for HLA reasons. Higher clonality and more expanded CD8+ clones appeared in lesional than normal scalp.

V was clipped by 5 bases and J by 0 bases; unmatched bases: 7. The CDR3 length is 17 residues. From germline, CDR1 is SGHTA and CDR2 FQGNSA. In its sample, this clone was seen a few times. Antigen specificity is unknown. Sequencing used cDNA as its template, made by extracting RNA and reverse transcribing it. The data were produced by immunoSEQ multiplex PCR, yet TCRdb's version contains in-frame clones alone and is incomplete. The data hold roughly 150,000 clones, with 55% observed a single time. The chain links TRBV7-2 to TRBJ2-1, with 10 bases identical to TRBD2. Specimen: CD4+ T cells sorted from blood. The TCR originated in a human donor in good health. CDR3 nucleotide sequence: TGTGCCAGCAGCCCAAGACTAGCGGGCTTCTCCTACAATGAGCAGTTCTTC. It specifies CASSPRLAGFSYNEQFF.